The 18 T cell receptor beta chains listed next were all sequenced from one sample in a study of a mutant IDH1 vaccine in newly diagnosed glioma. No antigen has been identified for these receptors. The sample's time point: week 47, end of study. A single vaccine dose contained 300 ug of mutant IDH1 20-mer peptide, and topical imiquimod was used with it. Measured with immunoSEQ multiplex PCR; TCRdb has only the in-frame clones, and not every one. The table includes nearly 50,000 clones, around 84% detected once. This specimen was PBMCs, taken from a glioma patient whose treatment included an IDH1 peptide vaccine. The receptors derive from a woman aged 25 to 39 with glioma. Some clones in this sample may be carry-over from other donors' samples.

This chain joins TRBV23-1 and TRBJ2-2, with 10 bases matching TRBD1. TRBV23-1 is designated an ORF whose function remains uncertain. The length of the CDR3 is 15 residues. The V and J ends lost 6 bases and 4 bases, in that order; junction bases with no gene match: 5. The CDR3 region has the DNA TGCGCCAGCAGGGGGGGGACAGGGGTCACCGGGGAGCTGTTTTTT. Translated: CASRGGTGVTGELFF.

Here the CDR3 reads CASSVTPNYGYTF. Here the CDR3 DNA reads TGCGCCAGCAGCGTGACGCCCAACTATGGCTACACCTTC. The rearrangement uses TRBV5-1 and TRBJ1-2; D gene unclear. The V gene lost 4 bases and the J gene lost 2 bases, with 9 bases spanning the gap. This CDR3 is built from 13 residues. Germline lookup yields CDR1 SGHRS and CDR2 YFSETQ. Using reference TRBV5-1 and TRBJ1-2 for the parts outside the CDR3, the full variable domain is KAGVTQTPRYLIKTRGQQVTLSCSPISGHRSVSWYQQTPGQGLQFLFEYFSETQRNKGNFPGRFSGRQFSNSRSEMNVSTLELGDSALYLCASSVTPNYGYTFGSGTRLTVV.

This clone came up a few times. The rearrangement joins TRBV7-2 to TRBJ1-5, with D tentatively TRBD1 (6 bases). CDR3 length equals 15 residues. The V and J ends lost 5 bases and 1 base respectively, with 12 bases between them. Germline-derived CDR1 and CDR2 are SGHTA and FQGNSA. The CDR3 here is CASSTGGGSNQPQHF. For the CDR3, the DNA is TGTGCCAGCAGCACCGGAGGGGGAAGCAATCAGCCCCAGCATTTT.

For the CDR3, the DNA is TGCGCCAGCAGCCTAAGCGGGGGTCCCGGGGAGCTGTTTTTT. Translation gives CASSLSGGPGELFF. The chain recombines TRBV4-1 with TRBJ2-2; 8 bases agree with TRBD2. CDR1 is MGHRA, CDR2 YSYEKL, per germline. The CDR3 spans 14 residues. V was clipped by 4 bases and J by 6 bases; unmatched bases: 4.

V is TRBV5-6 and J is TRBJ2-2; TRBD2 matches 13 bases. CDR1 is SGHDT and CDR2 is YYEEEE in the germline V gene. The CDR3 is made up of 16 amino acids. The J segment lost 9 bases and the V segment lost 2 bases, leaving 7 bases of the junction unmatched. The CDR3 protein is CASSFRTSGRVRELFF. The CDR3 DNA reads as TGTGCCAGCAGCTTTCGGACTAGCGGGAGAGTTAGGGAGCTGTTTTTT.

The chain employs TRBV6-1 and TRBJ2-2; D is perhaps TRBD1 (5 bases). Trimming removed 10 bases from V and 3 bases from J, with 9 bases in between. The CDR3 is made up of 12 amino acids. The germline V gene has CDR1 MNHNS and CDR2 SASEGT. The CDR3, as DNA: TGTGCCACAACAGGATACACCGGGGAGCTGTTTTTT. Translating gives CATTGYTGELFF.

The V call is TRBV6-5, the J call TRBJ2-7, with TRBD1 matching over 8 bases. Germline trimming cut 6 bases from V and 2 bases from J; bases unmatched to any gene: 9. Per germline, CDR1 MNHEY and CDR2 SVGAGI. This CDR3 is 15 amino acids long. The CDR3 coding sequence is TGTGCCAGCAGAGGACTTCAGGGGGCTGCCTACGAGCAGTACTTC. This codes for CASRGLQGAAYEQYF.

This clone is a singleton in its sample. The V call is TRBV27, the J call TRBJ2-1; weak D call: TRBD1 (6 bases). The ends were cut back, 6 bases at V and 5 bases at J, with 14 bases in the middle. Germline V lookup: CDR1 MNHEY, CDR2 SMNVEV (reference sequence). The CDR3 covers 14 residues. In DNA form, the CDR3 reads TGTGCCAGCAGCATAGGGGGATTCGACAATGAGCAGTTCTTC. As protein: CASSIGGFDNEQFF.

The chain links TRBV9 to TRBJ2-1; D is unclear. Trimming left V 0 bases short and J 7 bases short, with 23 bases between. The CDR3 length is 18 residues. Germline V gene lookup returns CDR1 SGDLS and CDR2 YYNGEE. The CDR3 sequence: CASSVGSSRVAFGNEQFF. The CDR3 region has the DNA TGTGCCAGCAGCGTAGGGAGTTCAAGAGTCGCCTTTGGGAATGAGCAGTTCTTC.

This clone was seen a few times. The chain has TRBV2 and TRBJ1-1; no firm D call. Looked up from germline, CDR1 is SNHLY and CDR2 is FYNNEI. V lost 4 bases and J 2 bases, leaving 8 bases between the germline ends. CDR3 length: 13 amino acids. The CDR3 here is CASSVEENTEAFF. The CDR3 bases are TGTGCCAGCAGTGTGGAAGAAAACACTGAAGCTTTCTTT.

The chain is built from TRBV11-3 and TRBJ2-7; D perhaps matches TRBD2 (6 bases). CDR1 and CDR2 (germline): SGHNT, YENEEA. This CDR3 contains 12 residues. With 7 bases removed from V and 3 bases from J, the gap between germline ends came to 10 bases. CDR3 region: CASKGGDYEQYF. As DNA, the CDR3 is TGTGCCAGCAAGGGAGGCGACTACGAGCAGTACTTC.

The CDR3 DNA sequence: TGTGCCAGTAGCTCCCTAGGGACGTCGGTCTACGGAAACACCATATATTTT. Encoded protein: CASSSLGTSVYGNTIYF. This chain connects TRBV19 to TRBJ1-3, with a possible D match to TRBD1 (5 bases). Trimming shortened V by 6 bases and J by 4 bases, and 22 bases separated the two germline ends. The germline gives CDR1 LNHDA, CDR2 SQIVND (reference sequence). The CDR3 length is 17 residues.

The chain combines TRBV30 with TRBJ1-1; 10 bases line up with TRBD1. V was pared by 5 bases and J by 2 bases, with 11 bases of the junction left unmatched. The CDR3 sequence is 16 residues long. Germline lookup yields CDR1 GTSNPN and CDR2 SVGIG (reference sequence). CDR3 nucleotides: TGTGCCTGGGAGAGACTTGACAGGGGGCCAAACACTGAAGCTTTCTTT. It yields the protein CAWERLDRGPNTEAFF. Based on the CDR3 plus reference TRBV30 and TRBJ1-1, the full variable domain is SQTIHQWPATLVQPVGSPLSLECTVEGTSNPNLYWYRQAAGRGLQLLFYSVGIGQISSEVPQNLSASRPQDRQFILSSKKLLLSDSGFYLCAWERLDRGPNTEAFFGQGTRLTVV.

The CDR3 coding sequence is TGCAGCGTTTCCGACGGATCCTACGAGCAGTACTTC. Translating it yields CSVSDGSYEQYF. The chain combines TRBV29-1 with TRBJ2-7; no clear D. Between the trimmed V and J ends, which lost 5 bases and 1 base, there was a span of 9 bases. The germline V gene has CDR1 SQVTM and CDR2 ANQGSEA. CDR3 length: 12 amino acids.

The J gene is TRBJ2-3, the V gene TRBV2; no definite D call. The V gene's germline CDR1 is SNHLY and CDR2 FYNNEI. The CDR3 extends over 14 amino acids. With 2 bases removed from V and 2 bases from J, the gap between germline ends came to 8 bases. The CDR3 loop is CASSEPDITDTQYF. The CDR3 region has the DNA TGTGCCAGCAGTGAACCAGATATCACAGATACGCAGTATTTT.

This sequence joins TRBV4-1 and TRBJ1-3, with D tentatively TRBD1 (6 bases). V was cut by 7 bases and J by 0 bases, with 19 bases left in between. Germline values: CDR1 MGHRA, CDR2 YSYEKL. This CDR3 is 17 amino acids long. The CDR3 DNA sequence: TGCGCCAGCACCACGAGCACCCACAGGGCCTCTGGAAACACCATATATTTT. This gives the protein CASTTSTHRASGNTIYF.

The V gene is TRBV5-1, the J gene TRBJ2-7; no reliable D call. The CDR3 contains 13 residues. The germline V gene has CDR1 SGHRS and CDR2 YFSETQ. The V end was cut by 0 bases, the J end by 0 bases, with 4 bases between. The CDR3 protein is CASSLALSYEQYF. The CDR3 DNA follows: TGCGCCAGCAGCTTGGCACTCTCCTACGAGCAGTACTTC.

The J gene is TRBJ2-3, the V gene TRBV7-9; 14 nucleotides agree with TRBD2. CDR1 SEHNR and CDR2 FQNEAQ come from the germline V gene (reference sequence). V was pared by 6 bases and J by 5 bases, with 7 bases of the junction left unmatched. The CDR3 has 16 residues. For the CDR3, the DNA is TGTGCCAGCAGGTTGACTAGCGGGAGGGCCAGAGATACGCAGTATTTT. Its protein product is CASRLTSGRARDTQYF.